The next 21 T cell receptor beta chains were all read from a single sample in a study of beta chain features in type 1 diabetes. Study-wide points: Moderately but significantly shorter TCRB CDR3s were found in Type 1 diabetes patients in all four CD4+ subsets.

These TCRs' antigens remain unknown. The investigators reverse transcribed all of the isolated RNA, so they sequenced expressed TCRB transcripts. TCRdb's table, derived via immunoSEQ multiplex PCR, lists solely in-frame clones and lacks some. The data show 150,000 to 200,000 clones, over 6% seen once. The sequenced sample consisted of central memory CD4+ T cells from blood. Receptors originate from a man aged 18-30 years with type 1 diabetes.

This clone was recorded at least ten times. The V gene is TRBV18, the J gene TRBJ2-5; 8 nucleotides agree with TRBD2. Germline trimming cut 8 bases from V and 1 base from J; bases unmatched to any gene: 6. This CDR3 contains 14 residues. The germline gives CDR1 KGHSH, CDR2 LQKENI. CDR3 sequence reads: CASRGGLSQETQYF. CDR3 coding DNA: TGTGCCAGCCGGGGGGGCCTGTCCCAAGAGACCCAGTACTTC. Based on the CDR3 plus reference TRBV18 and TRBJ2-5, the full variable domain is NAGVMQNPRHLVRRRGQEARLRCSPMKGHSHVYWYRQLPEEGLKFMVYLQKENIIDESGMPKERFSAEFPKEGPSILRIQQVVRGDSAAYFCASRGGLSQETQYFGPGTRLLVL.

CDR3 bases: TGTGCCAGCAGCCAGTTTAGCGGTGGGGATCAGCCCCAGCATTTT. The encoded protein is CASSQFSGGDQPQHF. This chain joins TRBV4-2 and TRBJ1-5; D unclear. Germline V gene data show CDR1 as LGHNA and CDR2 as YNFKEQ. V dropped 3 bases and J dropped 5 bases, with 14 bases sitting between them. The CDR3 consists of 15 residues.

The table lists this clone with a few counts. The chain uses TRBV28 and TRBJ1-2; 9 bases agree with TRBD1. The trim removed 6 bases at V and 6 bases at J, leaving 5 bases unmatched. Germline-derived CDR1 and CDR2 are MDHEN and SYDVKM. The CDR3 is made up of 13 amino acids. The CDR3 spells CASRVGQGDGYTF. CDR3 sequence (DNA): TGTGCCAGCAGAGTGGGACAGGGCGATGGCTACACCTTC.

This clone was seen a handful of times. The rearrangement joins TRBV7-9 to TRBJ2-7, with D possibly matching TRBD2 (5 bases). There are 16 residues in the CDR3. V was clipped by 4 bases and J by 2 bases, with 18 bases between them. Germline V gene sequence: CDR1 SEHNR, CDR2 FQNEAQ (reference sequence). CDR3 bases: TGTGCCAGCAGCTCCGGTGGATCCCGGGGAGCCTACGAGCAGTACTTC. This codes for CASSSGGSRGAYEQYF.

The gene calls are TRBV5-4 and TRBJ1-2, with D maybe TRBD1 (5 bases). Germline values: CDR1 SGHNT, CDR2 YYREEE (reference sequence). V was shortened by 0 bases and J by 4 bases, with 13 bases between the two germline ends. There are 15 residues in the CDR3. CDR3 residues: CASSLASKGLYGYTF. In DNA, the CDR3 is TGTGCCAGCAGCTTGGCCTCAAAGGGGCTCTATGGCTACACCTTC.

This clone was counted between two and nine times. The V and J genes are TRBV11-2 and TRBJ2-7; D is unclear. The germline V gene encodes CDR1 SGHAT and CDR2 FQNNGV. Trimming stripped 8 bases from V and 3 bases from J, with 11 bases between. CDR3 length equals 12 residues. Written as DNA, the CDR3 is TGTGCCAGCGGTGCGGCAGACTACGAGCAGTACTTC. Its translation is CASGAADYEQYF.

This clone was recorded at least ten times. The gene calls are TRBV5-1 and TRBJ1-5, with D tentatively TRBD1 (5 bases). The length of the CDR3 is 14 residues. Germline V gives CDR1 SGHRS, CDR2 YFSETQ. Deletions cut 4 bases from V and 5 bases from J, with 13 bases between. This chain's CDR3 is CASSPGPGDQPQHF. As DNA, the CDR3 is TGCGCCAGCAGCCCCGGGCCGGGGGATCAGCCCCAGCATTTT. Looking up the rest from reference TRBV5-1 and TRBJ1-5 gives the full variable domain: KAGVTQTPRYLIKTRGQQVTLSCSPISGHRSVSWYQQTPGQGLQFLFEYFSETQRNKGNFPGRFSGRQFSNSRSEMNVSTLELGDSALYLCASSPGPGDQPQHFGDGTRLSIL.

DNA for the CDR3: TGTGCCAGCAGTCACAGGGGGACGGAGCTCTATGGCTACACCTTC. Amino acid sequence: CASSHRGTELYGYTF. The rearrangement uses TRBV6-1 and TRBJ1-2; 8 positions match TRBD1. V lost 5 bases to trimming and J lost 4 bases; unmatched junction nucleotides: 9. Germline CDR1 MNHNS, CDR2 SASEGT. The CDR3 is 15 amino acids.

This clone was found a few times. This chain links TRBV5-1 with TRBJ2-3; TRBD1 matches at 8 bases. The V gene end was trimmed by 4 bases and the J gene end by 5 bases; junction bases not matched to a gene: 6. The CDR3 consists of 14 residues. Germline V CDR1 and CDR2: SGHRS, YFSETQ. CDR3 amino acids: CASSRGQDGDTQYF. DNA of the CDR3: TGCGCCAGCAGCAGGGGACAGGACGGAGATACGCAGTATTTT.

This chain links TRBV5-4 with TRBJ1-3; unclear D gene. V lost 5 bases to trimming and J lost 8 bases, with 17 bases between them. CDR3 length: 14 amino acids. Germline assignment: CDR1 SGHNT and CDR2 YYREEE (reference sequence). This CDR3 is CASSPGSGSDTIYF. CDR3 in DNA: TGTGCCAGCAGTCCAGGCTCCGGATCGGACACCATATATTTT.

This clone was recorded many times. Possible read error: a much larger clone is one base away. Other DNA sequences in the same sample also yield this CDR3. This chain connects TRBV5-6 to TRBJ1-5; no clear D. CDR1 and CDR2 from the germline V gene are SGHDT and YYEEEE. Trimming cost V 2 bases and J 3 bases, with 3 bases left between them. The CDR3 length is 12 residues. CDR3 sequence: CASSLANQPQHF. Here the CDR3 DNA reads TGTGCCAGCAGCTTAGCCAATCAGCCCCAGCATTTT.

This clone showed up just a few times. The chain couples TRBV27 to TRBJ2-1, with 8 bases lining up with TRBD2. The CDR3 is 14 residues long. Germline V CDR1 and CDR2: MNHEY, SMNVEV (reference sequence). Trimming cost V 3 bases and J 4 bases; bases outside gene matches: 2. As DNA, the CDR3 is TGTGCCAGCAGTTTTAGCGGGACTTACAATGAGCAGTTCTTC. Translating it yields CASSFSGTYNEQFF.

The chain recombines TRBV5-1 with TRBJ2-1; the match to TRBD2 covers 8 bases. Looked up from germline, CDR1 is SGHRS and CDR2 is YFSETQ. Unmatched junction bases numbered 5, after V lost 3 bases and J lost 3 bases. The CDR3 is 15 residues long. Here the CDR3 reads CASSSESGSYNEQFF. The DNA for the CDR3 is TGCGCCAGCAGCTCGGAAAGCGGGAGCTACAATGAGCAGTTCTTC.

This clone appeared a few times. The chain uses TRBV29-1 and TRBJ1-1; D is ambiguous. This CDR3 region has 12 residues. Trimming removed 1 base at V and 6 bases at J, with 9 bases between. The germline gives CDR1 SQVTM, CDR2 ANQGSEA. Written as DNA, the CDR3 is TGCAGCGTTGAAGTGCTATCCCCTGAAGCTTTCTTT. This sequence encodes CSVEVLSPEAFF.

The V and J genes are TRBV7-2 and TRBJ2-1; D not resolved. CDR1 and CDR2 (germline): SGHTA, FQGNSA. V dropped 4 bases and J dropped 7 bases, with 8 bases sitting between them. The CDR3 has 12 amino acids. CDR3 bases: TGTGCCAGCAGCTCCTACTCTAATGAGCAGTTCTTC. Amino acid sequence: CASSSYSNEQFF.

Only a few counts were recorded for this clone. The V gene is TRBV11-2, the J gene TRBJ2-2; 7 bases agree with TRBD1. CDR1 SGHAT and CDR2 FQNNGV come from the germline V gene. The trim removed 5 bases at V and 7 bases at J, leaving 13 bases unmatched. The CDR3 spans 16 residues. CDR3 residues: CASSVRQGLGGGELFF. The DNA of the CDR3 is TGTGCCAGCAGCGTACGACAGGGATTAGGCGGCGGGGAGCTGTTTTTT.

The chain couples TRBV5-6 to TRBJ1-5, with D possibly matching TRBD1 (5 bases). Germline CDR1 SGHDT, CDR2 YYEEEE. Trimming stripped 3 bases from V and 4 bases from J, with 14 bases between. This CDR3 region has 15 residues. CDR3 in DNA: TGTGCCAGCAGCTATAGGGGATTCGGAAATCAGCCCCAGCATTTT. This encodes CASSYRGFGNQPQHF.

The rearrangement links TRBV15 to TRBJ2-7, with a weak D call TRBD2 (5 bases). Trimming cost V 3 bases and J 4 bases, with 22 bases left between them. The CDR3 extends over 17 amino acids. Germline CDR1 is LNHNV and CDR2 is YYDKDF (reference sequence). CDR3 sequence: CATSRGGTGILPYEQYF. In nucleotides, the CDR3 is TGTGCCACCAGCAGGGGCGGTACCGGGATCCTCCCATACGAGCAGTACTTC.

The rearrangement links TRBV5-1 to TRBJ1-4, with 8 bases lining up with TRBD1. The germline CDR1 and CDR2 sequences are SGHRS and YFSETQ. The CDR3 loop spans 15 amino acids. V was clipped by 4 bases and J by 7 bases; unmatched bases: 9. CDR3 in amino acids: CASSGGTGGGEKLFF. The CDR3 DNA follows: TGCGCCAGCAGCGGAGGGACAGGAGGTGGTGAAAAACTGTTTTTT.

This clone was seen a handful of times. CDR3 in DNA: TGCAGCGCCGGAGACAATGAGCAGTTCTTC. Encoded protein: CSAGDNEQFF. The chain is built from TRBV29-1 and TRBJ2-1; no clear D gene. This CDR3 has 10 amino acids. V was cut by 7 bases and J by 5 bases, with 6 bases left in between. Germline CDR1 and CDR2: SQVTM and ANQGSEA.

Only a few counts were recorded for this clone. This chain uses TRBV28 with TRBJ1-2; TRBD1 aligns across 7 bases. The germline V gene has CDR1 MDHEN and CDR2 SYDVKM. The J segment lost 6 bases and the V segment lost 4 bases, leaving 8 bases of the junction unmatched. The CDR3 contains 14 residues. The CDR3: CASSSGQITHGYTF. CDR3 coding DNA: TGTGCCAGCAGTTCGGGACAGATCACCCATGGCTACACCTTC.